A selection of T cell receptor beta chains follows, all from one sample in a study of T-cell reconstitution after alpha-beta-depleted transplantation in children. MiXCR was run by TCRdb on the PCR reads, yielding one entry per CDR3 protein. The table has approximately 150,000 distinct CDR3 sequences, 8.5% to 10% seen once; the top ten hold about a sixth. Here the sequenced sample was PBMCs, mostly from graft donor cells, taken 180 days after TCRalphabeta/CD19-depleted stem cell transplant. These receptors were obtained from a female patient aged 2-9 years who had a stem cell transplant for congenital amegakaryocytic thrombocytopenia, so the T cells may come from the graft donor. Each CDR3 is given with its conserved first and last residue. D genes are given only for firm matches. A clone size is listed for some rows: how often the clone was seen (once, few, many), or a class if it is expanded.

d_gene: -
v_gene: TRBV5-1
abundance: -
j_gene: TRBJ1-1
CDR3aa: CASSLERRDTEAFF
CDR3nt: TGCGCCAGCAGCTTGGAACGGAGAGACACTGAAGCTTTCTTT

d_gene: -
v_gene: TRBV29-1
abundance: -
j_gene: TRBJ2-7
CDR3aa: CSAGGAGPSNEQYF
CDR3nt: TGCAGCGCCGGAGGGGCGGGACCCTCGAACGAGCAGTACTTC

d_gene: TRBD2
v_gene: TRBV5-1
abundance: -
j_gene: TRBJ2-5
CDR3aa: CASSRGLAGAQETQYF
CDR3nt: TGCGCCAGCAGCCGAGGACTAGCGGGGGCCCAAGAGACCCAGTACTTC

d_gene: -
v_gene: TRBV10-3
abundance: -
j_gene: TRBJ1-2
CDR3aa: CAISESTVRGGYGYTF
CDR3nt: TGTGCCATCAGTGAGTCGACTGTCAGGGGAGGGTATGGCTACACCTTC

d_gene: -
v_gene: TRBV20-1
abundance: -
j_gene: TRBJ2-7
CDR3aa: CSATAAGWGDEQYF
CDR3nt: TGCAGTGCTACGGCGGCGGGGTGGGGAGACGAGCAGTACTTC

d_gene: -
v_gene: TRBV20-1
abundance: few
j_gene: TRBJ1-2
CDR3aa: CSATSGTSPFYGYTF
CDR3nt: TGCAGTGCAACGTCCGGGACAAGCCCTTTCTATGGCTACACCTTC

d_gene: -
v_gene: TRBV12-3/TRBV12-4
abundance: -
j_gene: TRBJ1-4
CDR3aa: CASSLWGGGPNEKLFF
CDR3nt: TGTGCCAGCAGTTTATGGGGCGGGGGTCCGAATGAAAAACTGTTTTTT

d_gene: -
v_gene: TRBV28
abundance: few
j_gene: TRBJ1-4
CDR3aa: CASSLPWGADNEKLFF
CDR3nt: TGTGCCAGCAGTTTACCTTGGGGGGCCGATAATGAAAAACTGTTTTTT

d_gene: TRBD2
v_gene: TRBV20-1
abundance: many
j_gene: TRBJ2-7
CDR3aa: CSASQGLAGKSNEQYF
CDR3nt: TGCAGTGCTAGCCAAGGACTAGCGGGGAAATCAAACGAGCAGTACTTC

d_gene: -
v_gene: TRBV4-1
abundance: -
j_gene: TRBJ2-5
CDR3aa: CASSQAGARETQYF
CDR3nt: TGCGCCAGCAGCCAAGCGGGGGCGAGGGAGACCCAGTACTTC

d_gene: -
v_gene: TRBV10-3
abundance: many
j_gene: TRBJ2-1
CDR3aa: CAISESGRYNEQFF
CDR3nt: TGTGCCATCAGTGAGAGCGGACGCTACAATGAGCAGTTCTTC

d_gene: -
v_gene: TRBV10-3
abundance: many
j_gene: TRBJ2-3
CDR3aa: CAIKVTGRADTQYF
CDR3nt: TGTGCCATCAAAGTGACAGGGAGGGCAGATACGCAGTATTTT

d_gene: -
v_gene: TRBV10-3
abundance: -
j_gene: TRBJ2-5
CDR3aa: CAISERTRGPGETQYF
CDR3nt: TGTGCCATCAGTGAGCGAACGCGGGGGCCAGGGGAGACCCAGTACTTC

d_gene: TRBD1
v_gene: TRBV6-1
abundance: few
j_gene: TRBJ2-7
CDR3aa: CASSEQDRSYEQYF
CDR3nt: TGTGCCAGCAGTGAGCAGGACAGGTCCTACGAGCAGTACTTC

d_gene: -
v_gene: TRBV5-1
abundance: -
j_gene: TRBJ1-6
CDR3aa: CASSLTRVSNSPLHF
CDR3nt: TGCGCCAGCAGCTTGACTAGGGTTTCCAATTCACCCCTCCACTTT

d_gene: TRBD1
v_gene: TRBV28
abundance: -
j_gene: TRBJ2-7
CDR3aa: CAIGPGTACYEQYF
CDR3nt: TGTGCCATCGGCCCCGGGACAGCCTGCTACGAGCAGTACTTC

d_gene: -
v_gene: TRBV6-5
abundance: many
j_gene: TRBJ1-5
CDR3aa: CASTKALNQPQHF
CDR3nt: TGTGCCAGCACCAAGGCGCTCAATCAGCCCCAGCATTTT

d_gene: -
v_gene: TRBV10-3
abundance: -
j_gene: TRBJ2-1
CDR3aa: CATQGGSSYNEQFF
CDR3nt: TGTGCCACTCAAGGGGGAAGCTCCTACAATGAGCAGTTCTTC

d_gene: -
v_gene: TRBV2
abundance: -
j_gene: TRBJ2-7
CDR3aa: CASSDKYEQYF
CDR3nt: TGTGCCAGCAGTGATAAGTACGAGCAGTACTTC

d_gene: TRBD1
v_gene: TRBV18
abundance: -
j_gene: TRBJ2-7
CDR3aa: CASSPLSHRGLHEQYF
CDR3nt: TGTGCCAGCTCACCATTGAGTCACAGGGGTCTACACGAGCAGTACTTC

d_gene: -
v_gene: TRBV18
abundance: many
j_gene: TRBJ1-5
CDR3aa: CASSSWDTLRYSNQPQHF
CDR3nt: TGTGCCAGCTCATCTTGGGACACCCTAAGATATAGCAATCAGCCCCAGCATTTT

d_gene: TRBD1
v_gene: TRBV10-3
abundance: many
j_gene: TRBJ1-5
CDR3aa: CASQGQGGQPQHF
CDR3nt: TGTGCCTCCCAAGGACAGGGGGGCCAGCCCCAGCATTTT

d_gene: -
v_gene: TRBV28
abundance: many
j_gene: TRBJ2-1
CDR3aa: CASSPLWVYNEQFF
CDR3nt: TGTGCCAGCAGTCCCCTTTGGGTCTACAATGAGCAGTTCTTC

d_gene: -
v_gene: TRBV6-5
abundance: few
j_gene: TRBJ1-2
CDR3aa: CASARSFYGYTF
CDR3nt: TGTGCCAGCGCTCGGTCCTTCTATGGCTACACCTTC

d_gene: -
v_gene: TRBV3-1
abundance: many
j_gene: TRBJ2-3
CDR3aa: CASARGTDTQYF
CDR3nt: TGTGCCAGTGCCCGGGGCACAGATACGCAGTATTTT

d_gene: -
v_gene: TRBV5-6
abundance: many
j_gene: TRBJ2-7
CDR3aa: CASSSTGELYEQYF
CDR3nt: TGTGCCAGCAGCAGTACTGGGGAACTCTACGAGCAGTACTTC

d_gene: -
v_gene: TRBV20-1
abundance: -
j_gene: TRBJ2-3
CDR3aa: CSARDIAGYTDTQYF
CDR3nt: TGCAGTGCTAGAGATATCGCGGGGTACACAGATACGCAGTATTTT

d_gene: TRBD2
v_gene: TRBV18
abundance: few
j_gene: TRBJ2-1
CDR3aa: CASSPRTSGSHNEQFF
CDR3nt: TGTGCCAGCTCACCAAGGACTAGCGGGAGCCACAATGAGCAGTTCTTC

d_gene: -
v_gene: TRBV12-3/TRBV12-4
abundance: -
j_gene: TRBJ1-3
CDR3aa: CASIPGLYHRVAINTIYF
CDR3nt: TGTGCCAGCATCCCGGGACTTTACCATCGGGTAGCCATAAACACCATATATTTT

d_gene: TRBD2
v_gene: TRBV20-1
abundance: -
j_gene: TRBJ2-5
CDR3aa: CSAEAGGQETQYF
CDR3nt: TGCAGTGCAGAAGCGGGAGGCCAAGAGACCCAGTACTTC

d_gene: -
v_gene: TRBV20-1
abundance: -
j_gene: TRBJ1-1
CDR3aa: CFGGRGPMNTEAFF
CDR3nt: TGCTTCGGGGGGAGGGGCCCGATGAACACTGAAGCTTTCTTT

d_gene: TRBD1
v_gene: TRBV20-1
abundance: -
j_gene: TRBJ2-4
CDR3aa: CSARFRTGRNIQYF
CDR3nt: TGCAGTGCTCGATTCCGGACAGGGAGGAACATTCAGTACTTC

d_gene: TRBD1
v_gene: TRBV20-1
abundance: many
j_gene: TRBJ1-2
CDR3aa: CSAAAPDRGLRYGYTF
CDR3nt: TGCAGTGCTGCCGCACCGGACAGGGGGCTTCGCTATGGCTACACCTTC

d_gene: -
v_gene: TRBV20-1
abundance: -
j_gene: TRBJ2-1
CDR3aa: CRTNNEQFF
CDR3nt: TGCAGGACCAACAATGAGCAGTTCTTC

d_gene: TRBD1
v_gene: TRBV6-2/TRBV6-3
abundance: many
j_gene: TRBJ1-1
CDR3aa: CASSYQTGWATEAFF
CDR3nt: TGTGCCAGCAGTTACCAGACAGGGTGGGCCACTGAAGCTTTCTTT

d_gene: TRBD1
v_gene: TRBV29-1
abundance: many
j_gene: TRBJ2-1
CDR3aa: CSVEHRGLDEQFF
CDR3nt: TGCAGCGTTGAACACAGGGGGCTCGATGAGCAGTTCTTC

d_gene: -
v_gene: TRBV5-1
abundance: many
j_gene: TRBJ1-5
CDR3aa: CASSLQPGNQPQHF
CDR3nt: TGCGCCAGCAGCTTACAGCCGGGGAATCAGCCCCAGCATTTT

d_gene: -
v_gene: TRBV20-1
abundance: many
j_gene: TRBJ2-7
CDR3aa: CSASSGPYEQYF
CDR3nt: TGCAGTGCTAGTAGCGGACCCTACGAGCAGTACTTC

d_gene: -
v_gene: TRBV20-1
abundance: -
j_gene: TRBJ1-6
CDR3aa: CSASKGPTASYNSPLHF
CDR3nt: TGCAGTGCTAGCAAGGGACCGACCGCCTCCTATAATTCACCCCTCCACTTT

d_gene: TRBD1
v_gene: TRBV9
abundance: many
j_gene: TRBJ2-2
CDR3aa: CASSVATGQGNTGELFF
CDR3nt: TGTGCCAGCAGCGTAGCTACGGGACAGGGGAACACCGGGGAGCTGTTTTTT

d_gene: TRBD1
v_gene: TRBV18
abundance: -
j_gene: TRBJ2-7
CDR3aa: CASSPMGQGGTYEQYF
CDR3nt: TGTGCCAGCTCACCCATGGGACAGGGGGGCACCTACGAGCAGTACTTC

d_gene: -
v_gene: TRBV3-1
abundance: few
j_gene: TRBJ2-1
CDR3aa: CASSILRGEQFF
CDR3nt: TGTGCCAGCAGCATTCTTAGGGGTGAGCAGTTCTTC